Below are 6 T cell receptor beta chains sequenced from a single sample in a study of CD4 T cells in relation to SARS-CoV-2 and coronaviruses. Assay: immunoSEQ multiplex PCR; the TCRdb copy retains only in-frame clones and omits some. Seen here are about 16,000 clones, 60% to 80% observed once, and the top ten hold 7.5% to 10%. Their cognate antigens are unknown. Before the COVID-19 pandemic, during about 2011-2019, CD4+ T cells were taken from unexposed donors. Isolation of CD4+ T cells took place after about 9 days in culture. Sequences were obtained from CD4+ T cells from PBMCs, cultured in vitro. The receptors originated from a human donor in good health.

The chain links TRBV14 to TRBJ2-7; 10 nucleotides agree with TRBD2. V dropped 2 bases and J dropped 0; count of bases not matched to a gene: 13. The germline CDR1 and CDR2 sequences are SGHDN and FVKESK. CDR3 length equals 19 residues. Here the CDR3 DNA reads TGTGCCAGCAGCCAACACCAGGGGGCTAGCGGGGGAAGCTCCTACGAGCAGTACTTC. Its translation: CASSQHQGASGGSSYEQYF.

The gene calls are TRBV5-4 and TRBJ1-1; 10 nucleotides line up with TRBD1. Germline CDR1 reads SGHNT; CDR2 reads YYREEE (reference sequence). CDR3 length: 17 residues. After removal of 6 bases from V and 0 bases from J, the junction contained 11 bases not matched to a gene. CDR3 amino acids: CASTNPGQGRLNTEAFF. CDR3 nucleotide sequence: TGTGCCAGCACCAATCCGGGACAGGGGCGTTTGAACACTGAAGCTTTCTTT.

This clone was seen a single time. V usage is TRBV9 and J usage is TRBJ2-7; D remains unclear. The ends were cut back, 0 bases at V and 3 bases at J, with 13 bases in the middle. Per germline, CDR1 SGDLS and CDR2 YYNGEE. This CDR3 is built from 15 residues. CDR3 sequence reads: CASSVGVGVDYEQYF. For the CDR3, the DNA is TGTGCCAGCAGCGTAGGGGTTGGTGTAGACTACGAGCAGTACTTC.

The chain combines TRBV3-1 (or the pseudogene TRBV3-2) with TRBJ2-1; 9 positions match TRBD2. Looked up from germline, CDR1 is LGHDT and CDR2 is YNNKEL (reference sequence). Unmatched junction bases numbered 3, after V lost 4 bases and J lost 5 bases. CDR3 length equals 14 residues. CDR3 amino acids: CASSLAGANNEQFF. In DNA, the CDR3 is TGTGCCAGCAGCCTAGCGGGAGCGAACAATGAGCAGTTCTTC.

V gene TRBV30 combines with J gene TRBJ1-1; D is unresolved. V gave up 2 bases and J gave up 0 bases, with 7 bases separating them. The CDR3 spans 13 residues. The V gene's germline CDR1 is GTSNPN and CDR2 SVGIG (reference sequence). CDR3 sequence: CAWSSILNTEAFF. The CDR3 DNA sequence: TGTGCCTGGAGTTCGATTTTGAACACTGAAGCTTTCTTT.

This clone was seen a handful of times. V usage is TRBV5-1 and J usage is TRBJ2-7, with 8 bases that match TRBD1. Germline loops: CDR1 SGHRS, CDR2 YFSETQ. After removal of 4 bases from V and 1 base from J, the junction contained 7 bases not matched to a gene. There are 15 residues in the CDR3. This CDR3 is CASSVPGTGSYEQYF. CDR3 nucleotides: TGCGCCAGCAGCGTACCCGGGACAGGATCCTACGAGCAGTACTTC.